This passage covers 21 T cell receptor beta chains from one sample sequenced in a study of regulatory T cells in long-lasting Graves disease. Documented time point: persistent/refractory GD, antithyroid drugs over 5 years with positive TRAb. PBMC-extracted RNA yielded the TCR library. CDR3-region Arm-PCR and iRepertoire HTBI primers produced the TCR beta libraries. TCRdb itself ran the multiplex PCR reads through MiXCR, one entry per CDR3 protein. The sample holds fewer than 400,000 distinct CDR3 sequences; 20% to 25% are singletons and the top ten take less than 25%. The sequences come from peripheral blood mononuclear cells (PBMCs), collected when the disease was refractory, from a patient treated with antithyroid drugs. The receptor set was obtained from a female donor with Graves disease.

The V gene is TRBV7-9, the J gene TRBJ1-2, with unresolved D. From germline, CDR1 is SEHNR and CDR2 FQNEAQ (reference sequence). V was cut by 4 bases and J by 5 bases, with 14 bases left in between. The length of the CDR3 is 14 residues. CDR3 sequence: CASSSPGVGYGYTF. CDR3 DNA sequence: TGTGCCAGCAGCTCCCCCGGGGTCGGATATGGCTACACCTTC.

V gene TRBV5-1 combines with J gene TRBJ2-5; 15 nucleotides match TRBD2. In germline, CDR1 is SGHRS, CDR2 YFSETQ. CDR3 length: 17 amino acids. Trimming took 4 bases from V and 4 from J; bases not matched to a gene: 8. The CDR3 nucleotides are TGCGCCAGCAGCGCGCCCCCGGGACTAGCGGGAGGAGAGACCCAGTACTTC. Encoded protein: CASSAPPGLAGGETQYF.

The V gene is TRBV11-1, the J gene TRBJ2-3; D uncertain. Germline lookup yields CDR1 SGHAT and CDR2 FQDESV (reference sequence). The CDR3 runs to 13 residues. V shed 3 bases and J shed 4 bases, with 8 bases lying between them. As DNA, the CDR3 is TGTGCCAGCAGCTTTGGTGGGGCAGATACGCAGTATTTT. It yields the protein CASSFGGADTQYF.

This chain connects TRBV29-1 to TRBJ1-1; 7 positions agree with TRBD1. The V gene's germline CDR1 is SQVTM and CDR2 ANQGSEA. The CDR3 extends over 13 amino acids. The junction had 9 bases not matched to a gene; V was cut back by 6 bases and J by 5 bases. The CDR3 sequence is CSVDGTASTEAFF. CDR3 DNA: TGCAGCGTCGACGGGACAGCGAGTACTGAAGCTTTCTTT.

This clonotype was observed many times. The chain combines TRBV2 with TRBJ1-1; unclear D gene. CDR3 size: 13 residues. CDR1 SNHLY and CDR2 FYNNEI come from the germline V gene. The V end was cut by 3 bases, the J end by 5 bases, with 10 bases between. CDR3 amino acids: CASSDEWDTEAFF. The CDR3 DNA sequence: TGTGCCAGCAGTGACGAGTGGGATACTGAAGCTTTCTTT.

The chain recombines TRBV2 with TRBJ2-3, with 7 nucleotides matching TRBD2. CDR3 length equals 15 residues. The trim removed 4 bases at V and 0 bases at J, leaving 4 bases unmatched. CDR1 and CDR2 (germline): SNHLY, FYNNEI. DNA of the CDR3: TGTGCCAGCAGTGTGGGTAGCGGGAGCACAGATACGCAGTATTTT. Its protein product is CASSVGSGSTDTQYF.

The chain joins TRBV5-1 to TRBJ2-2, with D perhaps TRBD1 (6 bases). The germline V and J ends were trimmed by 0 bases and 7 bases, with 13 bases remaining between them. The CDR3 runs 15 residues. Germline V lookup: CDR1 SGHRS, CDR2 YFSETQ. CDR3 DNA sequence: TGCGCCAGCAGCTTGGACTTAACAGGGCACGGGGAGCTGTTTTTT. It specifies CASSLDLTGHGELFF.

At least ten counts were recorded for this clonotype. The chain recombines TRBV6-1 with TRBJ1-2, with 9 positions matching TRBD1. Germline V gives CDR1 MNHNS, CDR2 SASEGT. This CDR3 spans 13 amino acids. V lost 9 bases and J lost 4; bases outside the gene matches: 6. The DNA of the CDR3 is TGTGCCAGACACAGGGGGCGAGGCTATGGCTACACCTTC. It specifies CARHRGRGYGYTF.

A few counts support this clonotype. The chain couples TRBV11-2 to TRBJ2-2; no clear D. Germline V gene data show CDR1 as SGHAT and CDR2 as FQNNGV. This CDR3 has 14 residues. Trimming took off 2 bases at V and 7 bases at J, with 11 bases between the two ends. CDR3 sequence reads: CASSLMMPGGELFF. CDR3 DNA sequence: TGTGCCAGCAGCTTAATGATGCCGGGCGGGGAGCTGTTTTTT.

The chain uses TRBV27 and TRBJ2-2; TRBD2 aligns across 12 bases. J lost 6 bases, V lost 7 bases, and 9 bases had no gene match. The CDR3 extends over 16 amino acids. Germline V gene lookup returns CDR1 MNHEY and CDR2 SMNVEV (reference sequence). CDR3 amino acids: CASTPTSGRRPGELFF. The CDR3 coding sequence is TGTGCCAGCACCCCGACTAGCGGGAGACGGCCCGGGGAGCTGTTTTTT.

Here the CDR3 DNA reads TGTGCCAGCAGCTTAAGCCCGGGACAGGGCTCACCCCTCCACTTT. Its translation is CASSLSPGQGSPLHF. The chain carries TRBV7-2 and TRBJ1-6, with 9 bases aligning to TRBD1. This CDR3 spans 15 amino acids. Germline trimming cut 2 bases from V and 10 bases from J; bases unmatched to any gene: 6. Per germline, CDR1 SGHTA and CDR2 FQGNSA.

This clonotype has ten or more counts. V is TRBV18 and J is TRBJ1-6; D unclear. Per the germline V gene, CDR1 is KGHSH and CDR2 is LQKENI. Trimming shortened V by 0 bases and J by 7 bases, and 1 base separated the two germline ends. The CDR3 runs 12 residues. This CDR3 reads CASSPPNSPLHF. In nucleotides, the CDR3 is TGTGCCAGCTCACCACCAAATTCACCCCTCCACTTT.

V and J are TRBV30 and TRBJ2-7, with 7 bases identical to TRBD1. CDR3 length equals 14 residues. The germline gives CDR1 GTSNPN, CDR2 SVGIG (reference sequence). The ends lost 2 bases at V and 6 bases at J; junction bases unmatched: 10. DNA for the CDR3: TGTGCCTGGAGTTCAGGGGGTTCAACGGGCGAGCAGTACTTC. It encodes CAWSSGGSTGEQYF.

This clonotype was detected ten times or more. The chain's CDR3 is CASNLNRGTEAFF. CDR3 nucleotide sequence: TGTGCCAGCAACTTAAACAGGGGAACTGAAGCTTTCTTT. The V and J genes are TRBV6-2 or TRBV6-3 and TRBJ1-1; 7 bases agree with TRBD1. V was clipped by 7 bases and J by 5 bases; unmatched bases: 7. There are 13 residues in the CDR3. Germline V lookup: CDR1 MNHEY, CDR2 SVGEGT.

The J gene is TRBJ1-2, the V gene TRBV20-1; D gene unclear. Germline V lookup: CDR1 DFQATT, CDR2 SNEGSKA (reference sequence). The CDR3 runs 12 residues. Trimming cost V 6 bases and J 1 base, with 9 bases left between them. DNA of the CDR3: TGCAGTGCCAAAATACTTAACTATGGCTACACCTTC. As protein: CSAKILNYGYTF.

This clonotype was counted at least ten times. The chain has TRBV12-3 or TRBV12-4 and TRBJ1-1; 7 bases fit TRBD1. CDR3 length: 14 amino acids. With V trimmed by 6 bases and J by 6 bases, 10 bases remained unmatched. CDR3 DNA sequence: TGTGCCAGCAGGAGTCGAGGGGGCGCGGCTGAAGCTTTCTTT. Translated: CASRSRGGAAEAFF.

The CDR3 DNA reads TGCAGCGTTGAAAGCGGTGCCTACGAGCAGTACTTC. Translated, it gives CSVESGAYEQYF. The rearrangement links TRBV29-1 to TRBJ2-7; possibly TRBD2 for D (5 bases). Trimming stripped 2 bases from V and 2 bases from J, with 7 bases between. In germline, CDR1 is SQVTM, CDR2 ANQGSEA. The CDR3 runs 12 residues.

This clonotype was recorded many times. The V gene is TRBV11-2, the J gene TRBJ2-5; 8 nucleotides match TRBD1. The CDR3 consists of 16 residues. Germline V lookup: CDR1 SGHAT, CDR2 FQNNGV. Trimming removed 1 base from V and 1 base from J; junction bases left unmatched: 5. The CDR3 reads CASSLGTGGSQETQYF. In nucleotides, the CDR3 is TGTGCCAGCAGCTTAGGTACAGGGGGGAGCCAAGAGACCCAGTACTTC.

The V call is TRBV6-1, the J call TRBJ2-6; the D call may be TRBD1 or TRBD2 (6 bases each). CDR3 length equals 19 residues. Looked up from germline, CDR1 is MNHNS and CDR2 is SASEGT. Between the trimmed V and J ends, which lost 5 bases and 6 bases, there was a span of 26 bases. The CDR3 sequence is CASSNLGGGLGAAANVLTF. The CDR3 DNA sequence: TGTGCCAGCAGTAACCTCGGTGGGGGGCTGGGTGCTGCGGCCAACGTCCTGACTTTC.

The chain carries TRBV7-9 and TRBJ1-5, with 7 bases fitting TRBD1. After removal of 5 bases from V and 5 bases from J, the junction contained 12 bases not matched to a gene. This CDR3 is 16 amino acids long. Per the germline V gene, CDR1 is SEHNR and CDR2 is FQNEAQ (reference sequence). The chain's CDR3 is CASSLNLGQRDQPQHF. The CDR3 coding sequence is TGTGCCAGCAGCCTCAACCTGGGACAGCGAGATCAGCCCCAGCATTTT.

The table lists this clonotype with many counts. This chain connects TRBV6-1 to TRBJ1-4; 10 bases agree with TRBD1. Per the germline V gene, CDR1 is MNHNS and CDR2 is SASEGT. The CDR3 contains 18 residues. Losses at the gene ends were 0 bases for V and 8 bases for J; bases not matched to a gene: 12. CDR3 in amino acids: CASSEAWTGGTLVEKLFF. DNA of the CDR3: TGTGCCAGCAGTGAAGCCTGGACAGGGGGTACGTTAGTCGAAAAACTGTTTTTT.